This T cell receptor (beta chain) was identified in a study of response to subunit inactivated influenza vaccine. Overall study findings and caveats: T cells newly recruited by each seasonal influenza vaccination are few, the authors suggested.

V lost 1 base and J lost 7, with 14 bases in between. This CDR3 contains 14 residues. Germline V lookup: CDR1 SGHRS, CDR2 YFSETQ. MiXCR was run by TCRdb on the RT-PCR reads, yielding one entry per CDR3 protein. The sample yields 500,000 to 600,000 distinct CDR3 sequences, approximately 16% seen once. Turning to this clonotype: As yet, its antigen is unknown.

This sample comprised CD4+ T cells sorted from PBMCs, obtained about 24 months after vaccination. The chain uses TRBV5-1 and TRBJ1-2; D not resolved. This clonotype was obtained from a man in his fifties or sixties who received an inactivated influenza vaccine. The CDR3 DNA sequence: TGCGCCAGCAGCTTGCAATCTTCGGGGTTTGGCTACACCTTC. This translates into CASSLQSSGFGYTF.